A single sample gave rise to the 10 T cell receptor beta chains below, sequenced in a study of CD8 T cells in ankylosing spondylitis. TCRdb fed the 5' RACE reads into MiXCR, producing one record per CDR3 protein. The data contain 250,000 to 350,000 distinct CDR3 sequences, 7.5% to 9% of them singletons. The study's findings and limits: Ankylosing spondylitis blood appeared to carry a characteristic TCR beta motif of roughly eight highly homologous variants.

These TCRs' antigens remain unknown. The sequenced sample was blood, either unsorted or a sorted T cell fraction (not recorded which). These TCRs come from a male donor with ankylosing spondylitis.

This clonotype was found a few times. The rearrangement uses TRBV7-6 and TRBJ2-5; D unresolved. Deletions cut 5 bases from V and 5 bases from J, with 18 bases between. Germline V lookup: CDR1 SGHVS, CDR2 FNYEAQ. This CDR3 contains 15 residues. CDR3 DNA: TGTGCCAGCAGCCCACCTAGTGTTGTAGGGGAGACCCAGTACTTC. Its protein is CASSPPSVVGETQYF.

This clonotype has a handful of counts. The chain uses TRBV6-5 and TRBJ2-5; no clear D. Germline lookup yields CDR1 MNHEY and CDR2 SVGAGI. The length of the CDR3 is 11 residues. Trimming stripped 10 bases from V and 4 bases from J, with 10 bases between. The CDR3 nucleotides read TGTGCCACCCGGACGGCAGAGACCCAGTACTTC. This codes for CATRTAETQYF.

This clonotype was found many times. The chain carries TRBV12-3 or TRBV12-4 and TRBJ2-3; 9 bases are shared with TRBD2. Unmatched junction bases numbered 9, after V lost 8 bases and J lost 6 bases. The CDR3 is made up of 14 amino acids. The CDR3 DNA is TGTGCCAGCCGGGGTAGCGGGAGTCGGGATACGCAGTATTTT. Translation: CASRGSGSRDTQYF.

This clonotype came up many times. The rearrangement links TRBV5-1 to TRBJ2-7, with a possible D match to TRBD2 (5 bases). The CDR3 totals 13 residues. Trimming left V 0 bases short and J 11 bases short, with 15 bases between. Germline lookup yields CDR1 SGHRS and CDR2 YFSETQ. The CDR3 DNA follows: TGCGCCAGCAGCTTGGAGGTGGTCGGGAATAAGTACTTC. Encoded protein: CASSLEVVGNKYF. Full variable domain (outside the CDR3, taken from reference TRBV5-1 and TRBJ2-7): KAGVTQTPRYLIKTRGQQVTLSCSPISGHRSVSWYQQTPGQGLQFLFEYFSETQRNKGNFPGRFSGRQFSNSRSEMNVSTLELGDSALYLCASSLEVVGNKYFGPGTRLTVT.

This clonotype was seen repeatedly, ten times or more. The CDR3 DNA reads as TGTGCCAGCAGTGATCCGGGACAGGGCTTGAACACTGAAGCTTTCTTT. Translated, it gives CASSDPGQGLNTEAFF. The gene calls are TRBV25-1 and TRBJ1-1; 9 bases match TRBD1. V gave up 3 bases and J gave up 0 bases; unmatched junction bases: 5. The CDR3 sequence is 16 residues long. Germline CDR1 MGHDK, CDR2 SYGVNS.

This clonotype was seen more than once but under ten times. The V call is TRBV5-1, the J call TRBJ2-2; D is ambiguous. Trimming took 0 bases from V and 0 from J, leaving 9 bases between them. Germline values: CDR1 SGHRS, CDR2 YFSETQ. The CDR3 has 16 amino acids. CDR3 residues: CASSLVPEPNTGELFF. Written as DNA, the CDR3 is TGCGCCAGCAGCTTGGTGCCGGAACCGAACACCGGGGAGCTGTTTTTT. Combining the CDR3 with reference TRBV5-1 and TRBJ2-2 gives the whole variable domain KAGVTQTPRYLIKTRGQQVTLSCSPISGHRSVSWYQQTPGQGLQFLFEYFSETQRNKGNFPGRFSGRQFSNSRSEMNVSTLELGDSALYLCASSLVPEPNTGELFFGEGSRLTVL.

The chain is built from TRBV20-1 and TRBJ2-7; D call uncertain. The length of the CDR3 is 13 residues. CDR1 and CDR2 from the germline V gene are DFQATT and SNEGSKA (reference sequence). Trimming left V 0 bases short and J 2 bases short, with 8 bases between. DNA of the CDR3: TGCAGTGCTAGAGATACTCCCGCCTACGAGCAGTACTTC. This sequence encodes CSARDTPAYEQYF.

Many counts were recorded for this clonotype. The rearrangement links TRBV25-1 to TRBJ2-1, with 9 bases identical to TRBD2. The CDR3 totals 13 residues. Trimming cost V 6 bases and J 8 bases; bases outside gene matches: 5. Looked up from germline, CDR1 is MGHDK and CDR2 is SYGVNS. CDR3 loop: CASSSSGNDEQFF. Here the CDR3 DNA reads TGTGCCAGCAGCTCTAGCGGGAACGATGAGCAGTTCTTC.

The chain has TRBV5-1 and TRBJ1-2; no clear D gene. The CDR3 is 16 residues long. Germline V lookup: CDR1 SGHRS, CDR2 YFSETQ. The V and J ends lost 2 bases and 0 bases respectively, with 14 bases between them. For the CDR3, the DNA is TGCGCCAGCAGCTTTGAGGACTACACCTCTAACTATGGCTACACCTTC. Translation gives CASSFEDYTSNYGYTF.

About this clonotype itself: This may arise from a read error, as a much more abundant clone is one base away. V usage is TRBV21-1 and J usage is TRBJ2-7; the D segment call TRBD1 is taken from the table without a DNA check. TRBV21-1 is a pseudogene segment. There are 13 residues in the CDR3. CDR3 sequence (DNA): TGTGCCAGCAGCAGACCACAGGGGGCAAAGCAGTACTTC. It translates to CASSRPQGAKQYF.